These T cell receptor beta chains were read from a single sample in a study of memory CD4+ T cells and cytomegalovirus serostatus. The table came from immunoSEQ multiplex PCR; TCRdb's copy has only in-frame clones and leaves some out. The sample yields approximately 53,000 clones, approximately 83% seen once. Sequencing input: memory CD4+ T cells from blood. Source of these receptors: an adult in good health and CMV-seronegative. The CDR3 runs from the conserved cysteine through the conserved F or W. A D gene is named only where the DNA matches it firmly. Size tells how often a clone was seen (once, few, many) or the class of an expanded clone, and some rows leave it out.

j_call	v_call	d_call	clone_size	cdr3_aa	cdr3_nt
TRBJ2-7	TRBV4-2	TRBD1	NA	CASSQDPTGGSSYEQYF	TGTGCCAGCAGCCAAGATCCCACAGGGGGCTCCTCCTACGAGCAGTACTTC
TRBJ1-6	TRBV10-3	NA	NA	CAISDQGNNSPLHF	TGTGCCATCAGTGATCAGGGGAATAATTCACCCCTCCACTTT
TRBJ1-2	TRBV4-2	TRBD1	NA	CASSQDIGTEYGYTF	TGTGCCAGCAGCCAAGATATCGGGACAGAGTATGGCTACACCTTC
TRBJ1-6	TRBV5-1	NA	NA	CASSVIADGGSPLHF	TGCGCCAGCAGCGTCATAGCTGACGGGGGTTCACCCCTCCACTTT
TRBJ1-4	TRBV7-9	NA	NA	CASSLGHAVQWNEKLFF	TGTGCCAGCAGCCTAGGACACGCAGTACAATGGAATGAAAAACTGTTTTTT
TRBJ1-2	TRBV2	TRBD1	NA	CASAVSGTGPGYTF	TGTGCCAGCGCTGTTTCAGGGACAGGTCCTGGCTACACCTTC
TRBJ2-5	TRBV19	NA	few	CASSIHPGETQYF	TGTGCCAGTAGTATACACCCGGGAGAGACCCAGTACTTC
TRBJ1-5	TRBV7-8	NA	NA	CASSLRQRKISNQPQHF	TGTGCCAGCAGCTTAAGACAGAGAAAGATTAGCAATCAGCCCCAGCATTTT
TRBJ1-2	TRBV7-9	TRBD1	few	CASSSGQGAEGYTF	TGTGCCAGCAGCTCAGGACAGGGGGCAGAGGGCTACACCTTC
TRBJ2-7	TRBV28	TRBD1	NA	CASSPTTGGKSYEQYF	TGTGCCAGCAGTCCTACGACAGGGGGCAAATCCTACGAGCAGTACTTC
TRBJ2-7	TRBV5-1	NA	few	CASSFPRDPYEQYF	TGCGCCAGCAGCTTCCCCAGGGACCCCTACGAGCAGTACTTC
TRBJ1-3	TRBV9	NA	NA	CASSARTSQGNTIYF	TGTGCCAGCAGCGCCCGGACATCTCAAGGAAACACCATATATTTT
TRBJ2-1	TRBV28	NA	NA	CASRSGAGDEQFF	TGTGCCAGCAGGTCCGGGGCCGGCGATGAGCAGTTCTTC
TRBJ2-3	TRBV18	TRBD2	NA	CASSPSPAGGPSPTDTQYF	TGTGCCAGCTCACCATCTCCAGCGGGGGGCCCCAGTCCCACAGATACGCAGTATTTT
TRBJ2-1	TRBV5-6	TRBD2	few	CASTPLAGFHNEQFF	TGTGCCAGCACCCCACTAGCGGGGTTCCACAATGAGCAGTTCTTC
TRBJ2-1	TRBV19	NA	NA	CASSTLTGHNEQFF	TGTGCCAGTAGTACCCTCACAGGTCACAATGAGCAGTTCTTC
TRBJ2-5	TRBV27	NA	NA	CASSLLARETQYF	TGTGCCAGCAGTTTATTGGCCCGGGAGACCCAGTACTTC
TRBJ2-6	TRBV5-1	NA	NA	CASSLDSSGANVLTF	TGCGCCAGCAGCTTAGACAGCTCTGGGGCCAACGTCCTGACTTTC
TRBJ1-2	TRBV29-1	TRBD1	few	CSVERGQVITF	TGCAGCGTTGAAAGGGGGCAGGTTATAACCTTC
TRBJ1-5	TRBV7-8	NA	NA	CASSKNRASNQPQHF	TGTGCCAGCAGCAAAAACAGGGCGAGCAATCAGCCCCAGCATTTT
TRBJ1-6	TRBV5-1	NA	NA	CASSPDGASSPLHF	TGCGCCAGCAGCCCGGATGGGGCTTCTTCACCCCTCCACTTT
TRBJ2-5	TRBV7-8	TRBD1	NA	CASSLQGVPQETQYF	TGTGCCAGCAGCTTACAGGGGGTCCCGCAAGAGACCCAGTACTTC
TRBJ1-4	TRBV5-1	TRBD1	NA	CASSWTGDNEKLFF	TGCGCCAGCAGCTGGACAGGCGATAATGAAAAACTGTTTTTT
TRBJ1-1	TRBV2	NA	NA	CASSVRGRDTEAFF	TGTGCCAGCAGTGTCCGGGGGCGCGACACTGAAGCTTTCTTT
TRBJ1-2	TRBV11-2	NA	few	CASRSLTGKSGYGYTF	TGTGCCAGCAGGAGTCTTACAGGGAAATCAGGCTATGGCTACACCTTC
TRBJ1-1	TRBV7-2	TRBD1	NA	CASSSRPGTGRNTEAFF	TGTGCCAGCAGCTCACGTCCCGGGACAGGGAGGAACACTGAAGCTTTCTTT
TRBJ1-1	TRBV6-1	NA	NA	CASGSSRGNTEAFF	TGTGCCAGCGGATCCTCTAGGGGGAACACTGAAGCTTTCTTT
TRBJ1-2	TRBV30	NA	NA	CAWRIPYGYTF	TGTGCCTGGAGAATTCCCTATGGCTACACCTTC
TRBJ1-6	TRBV30	NA	NA	CAWAGLQNSPLHF	TGTGCCTGGGCGGGACTACAGAATTCACCCCTCCACTTT
TRBJ2-3	TRBV7-2	TRBD2	NA	CASSFGSGFEYTDTQYF	TGTGCCAGCAGCTTTGGTAGCGGGTTTGAATACACAGATACGCAGTATTTT
TRBJ1-6	TRBV5-1	NA	NA	CASSTGVNSPLHF	TGCGCCAGCAGCACGGGCGTGAATTCACCCCTCCACTTT
TRBJ2-3	TRBV4-3	NA	NA	CASSRDGLTSQDTQYF	TGCGCCAGCAGCCGCGACGGACTGACAAGCCAAGATACGCAGTATTTT